Below, one T cell receptor beta chain is given with its context. Its antigen is as yet unknown. This may come from a read error, since a much larger clone is one base off. This sample was taken from a study of tumor and adjacent non-tumor tissue in lung cancer. Overall study: Approximately 4 million productive TCRbeta reads were obtained per sample on average. The study's findings and limits: Tumor repertoires had a smaller top 100 clone share than normal lung.

Trimming shortened V by 6 bases and J by 1 base, and 13 bases separated the two germline ends. Germline values: CDR1 MGHRA, CDR2 YSYEKL. The CDR3 loop spans 15 amino acids. TCRbeta libraries were built with three rounds of nested PCR, modified from ARM-PCR. From the multiplex PCR reads, TCRdb called clonotypes with MiXCR, one entry per CDR3 protein. Of about 100,000 distinct CDR3 sequences listed, 65% are singletons. This sample's RNA came from whole unsorted tissue. Distant lung tissue was collected more than 3 cm away from the tumor edge. Donors were chemotherapy-naive, newly diagnosed lung cancer surgical patients in China, August–late 2014.

Sequenced input: distant non-tumor lung tissue. The clonotype comes from a man aged 25-45 years with non-small cell lung cancer. The chain recombines TRBV4-1 with TRBJ1-5; the D is unclear. The CDR3 DNA is TGCGCCAGCAGATGCAGCTTCTCAAGCAATCAGCCCCAGCATTTT. This sequence encodes CASRCSFSSNQPQHF.